The source of this TCR beta chain is a study of lymphopenia after photon versus proton radiotherapy. Study-wide points: After the lymphocyte nadir, photon-treated repertoires showed oligoclonal expansion, especially of CD8+ Temra cells. Photon-treated patients lost naive T cells and TCR diversity; proton-treated stayed stable.

Concerning this clone itself: The antigen remains unidentified.

Sequencing was performed with immunoSEQ multiplex PCR; in TCRdb, only in-frame clones are kept and a portion is missing. Among under 30,000 clones listed, approximately 88% were seen once. This CDR3 is 15 amino acids long. The ends lost 4 bases at V and 4 bases at J; junction bases unmatched: 7. CDR1 is SGHTA, CDR2 FQGNSA, per germline. V and J are TRBV7-2 and TRBJ2-3, with 8 bases identical to TRBD1. The sample consisted of peripheral blood, taken from a patient treated with proton-based radiotherapy. The clonotype was recovered from a woman between 55 and 75 years old with cholangiocarcinoma. Some clones in this sample may be carry-over from other donors' samples. The CDR3 loop reads CASSSQGASADTQYF. For the CDR3, the DNA is TGTGCCAGCAGCTCTCAGGGGGCGTCGGCAGATACGCAGTATTTT.